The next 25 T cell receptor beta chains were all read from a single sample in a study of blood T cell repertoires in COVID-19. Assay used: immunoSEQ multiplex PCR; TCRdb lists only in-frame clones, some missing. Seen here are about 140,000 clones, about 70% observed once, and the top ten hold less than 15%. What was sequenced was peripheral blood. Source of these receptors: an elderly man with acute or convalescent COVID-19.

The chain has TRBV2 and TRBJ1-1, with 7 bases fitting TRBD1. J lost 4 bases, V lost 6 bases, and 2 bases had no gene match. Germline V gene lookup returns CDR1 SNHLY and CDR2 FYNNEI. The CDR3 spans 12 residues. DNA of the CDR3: TGTGCCAGCAGGACAGGGTTCACTGAAGCTTTCTTT. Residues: CASRTGFTEAFF. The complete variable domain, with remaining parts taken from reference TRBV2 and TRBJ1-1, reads EPEVTQTPSHQVTQMGQEVILRCVPISNHLYFYWYRQILGQKVEFLVSFYNNEISEKSEIFDDQFSVERPDGSNFTLKIRSTKLEDSAMYFCASRTGFTEAFFGQGTRLTVV.

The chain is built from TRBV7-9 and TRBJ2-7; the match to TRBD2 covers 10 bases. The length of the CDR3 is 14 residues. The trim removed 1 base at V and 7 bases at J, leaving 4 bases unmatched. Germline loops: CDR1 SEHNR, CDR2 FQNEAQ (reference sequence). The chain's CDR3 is CASSLGLAGTEQYF. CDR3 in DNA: TGTGCCAGCAGCTTAGGACTAGCGGGCACTGAGCAGTACTTC. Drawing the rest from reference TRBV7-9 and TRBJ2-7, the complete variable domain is DTGVSQNPRHKITKRGQNVTFRCDPISEHNRLYWYRQTLGQGPEFLTYFQNEAQLEKSRLLSDRFSAERPKGSFSTLEIQRTEQGDSAMYLCASSLGLAGTEQYFGPGTRLTVT.

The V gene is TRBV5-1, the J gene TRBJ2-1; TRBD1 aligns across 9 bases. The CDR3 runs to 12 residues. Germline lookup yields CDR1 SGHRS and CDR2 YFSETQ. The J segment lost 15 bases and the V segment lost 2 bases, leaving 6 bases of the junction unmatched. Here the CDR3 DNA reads TGCGCCAGCAGCTTACCGGGACAGGGTTCGTTCTTC. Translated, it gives CASSLPGQGSFF.

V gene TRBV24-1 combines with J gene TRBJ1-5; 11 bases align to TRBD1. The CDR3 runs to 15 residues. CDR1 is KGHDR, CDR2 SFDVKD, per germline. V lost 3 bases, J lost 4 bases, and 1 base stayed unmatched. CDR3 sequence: CATSDGTGGNQPQHF. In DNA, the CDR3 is TGTGCCACCAGTGATGGGACAGGGGGGAATCAGCCCCAGCATTTT.

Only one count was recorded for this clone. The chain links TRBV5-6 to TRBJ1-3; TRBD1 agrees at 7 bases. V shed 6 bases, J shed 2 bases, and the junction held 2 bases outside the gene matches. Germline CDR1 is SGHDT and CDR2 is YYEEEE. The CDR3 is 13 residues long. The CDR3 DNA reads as TGTGCCAGCACCACAGGGGCTGGAAACACCATATATTTT. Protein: CASTTGAGNTIYF.

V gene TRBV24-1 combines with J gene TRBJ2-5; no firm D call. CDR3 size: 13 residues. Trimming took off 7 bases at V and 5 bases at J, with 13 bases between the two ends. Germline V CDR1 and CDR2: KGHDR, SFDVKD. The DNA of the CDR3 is TGTGCCACCAGGAGCAATTCGAGGGAGACCCAGTACTTC. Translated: CATRSNSRETQYF.

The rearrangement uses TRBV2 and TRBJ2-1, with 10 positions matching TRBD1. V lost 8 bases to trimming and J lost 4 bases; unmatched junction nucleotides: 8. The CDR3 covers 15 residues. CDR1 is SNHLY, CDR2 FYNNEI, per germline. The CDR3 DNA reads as TGTGCCAGCGAGGGTCCGGGACAGGGGTACAATGAGCAGTTCTTC. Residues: CASEGPGQGYNEQFF.

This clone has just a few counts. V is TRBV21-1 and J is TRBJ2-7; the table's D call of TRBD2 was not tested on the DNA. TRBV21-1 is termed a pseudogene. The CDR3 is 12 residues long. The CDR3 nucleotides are TGTGCCAGCAGCAAAAATAGTGGCGAGCAGTACTTC. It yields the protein CASSKNSGEQYF.

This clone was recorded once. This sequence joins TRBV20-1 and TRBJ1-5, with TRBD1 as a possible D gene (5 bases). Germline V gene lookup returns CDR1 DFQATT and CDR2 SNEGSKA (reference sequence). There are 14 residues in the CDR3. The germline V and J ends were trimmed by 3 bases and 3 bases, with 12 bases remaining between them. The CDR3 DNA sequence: TGCAGTGCTAGTAAGGGCAGGGACAATCAGCCCCAGCATTTT. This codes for CSASKGRDNQPQHF.

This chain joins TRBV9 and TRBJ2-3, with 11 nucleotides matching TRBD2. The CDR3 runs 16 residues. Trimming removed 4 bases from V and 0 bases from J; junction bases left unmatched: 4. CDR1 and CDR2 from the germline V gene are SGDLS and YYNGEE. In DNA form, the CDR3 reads TGTGCCAGCAGCCCGGGACTAGCGGTTAGCACAGATACGCAGTATTTT. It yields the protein CASSPGLAVSTDTQYF.

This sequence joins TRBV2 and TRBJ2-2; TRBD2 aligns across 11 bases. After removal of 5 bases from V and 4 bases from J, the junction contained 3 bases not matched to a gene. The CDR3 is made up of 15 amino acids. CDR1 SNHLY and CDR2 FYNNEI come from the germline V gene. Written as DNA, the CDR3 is TGTGCCAGCAGTTTAGCGGGGGGGTTCACCGGGGAGCTGTTTTTT. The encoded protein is CASSLAGGFTGELFF. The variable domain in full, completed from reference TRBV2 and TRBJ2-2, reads EPEVTQTPSHQVTQMGQEVILRCVPISNHLYFYWYRQILGQKVEFLVSFYNNEISEKSEIFDDQFSVERPDGSNFTLKIRSTKLEDSAMYFCASSLAGGFTGELFFGEGSRLTVL.

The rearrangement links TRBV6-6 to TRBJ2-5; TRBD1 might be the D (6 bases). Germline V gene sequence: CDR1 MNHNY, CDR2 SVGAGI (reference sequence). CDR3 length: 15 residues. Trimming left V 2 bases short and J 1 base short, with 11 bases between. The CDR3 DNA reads TGTGCCAGCAGTTACCCCCTGGACAGCCAAGAGACCCAGTACTTC. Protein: CASSYPLDSQETQYF.

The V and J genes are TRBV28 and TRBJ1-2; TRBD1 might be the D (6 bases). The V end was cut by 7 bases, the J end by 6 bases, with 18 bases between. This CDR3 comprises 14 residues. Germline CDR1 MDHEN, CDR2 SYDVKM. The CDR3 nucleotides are TGTGCCAGCACCATCTTTGGACAGATCCATGGCTACACCTTC. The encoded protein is CASTIFGQIHGYTF.

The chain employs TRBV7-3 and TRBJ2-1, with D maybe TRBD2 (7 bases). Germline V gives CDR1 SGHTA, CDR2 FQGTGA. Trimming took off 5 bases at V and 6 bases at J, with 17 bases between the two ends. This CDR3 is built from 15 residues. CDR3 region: CASSSDSGGRNEQFF. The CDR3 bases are TGTGCCAGCAGCAGTGATTCGGGGGGCCGCAATGAGCAGTTCTTC.

The CDR3 nucleotides are TGTGCCAGCAGCGGGGGACCTGGAAACACCATATATTTT. Translation gives CASSGGPGNTIYF. The chain has TRBV28 and TRBJ1-3; TRBD1 is a possible D gene (5 bases). Trimming left V 6 bases short and J 2 bases short, with 8 bases between. In germline, CDR1 is MDHEN, CDR2 SYDVKM. CDR3 size: 13 residues.

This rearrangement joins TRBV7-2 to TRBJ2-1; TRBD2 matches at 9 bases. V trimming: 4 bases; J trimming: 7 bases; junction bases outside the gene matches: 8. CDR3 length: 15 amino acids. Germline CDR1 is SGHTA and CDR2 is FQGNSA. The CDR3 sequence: CASSSLAGVRNEQFF. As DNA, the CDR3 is TGTGCCAGCAGCTCCTTAGCGGGGGTAAGGAATGAGCAGTTCTTC.

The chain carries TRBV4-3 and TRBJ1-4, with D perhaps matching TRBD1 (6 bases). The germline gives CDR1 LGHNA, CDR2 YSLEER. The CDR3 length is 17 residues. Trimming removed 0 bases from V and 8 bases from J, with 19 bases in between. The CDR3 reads CASSQDGGGARWEKLFF. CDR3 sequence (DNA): TGCGCCAGCAGCCAAGATGGAGGGGGGGCCCGTTGGGAAAAACTGTTTTTT.

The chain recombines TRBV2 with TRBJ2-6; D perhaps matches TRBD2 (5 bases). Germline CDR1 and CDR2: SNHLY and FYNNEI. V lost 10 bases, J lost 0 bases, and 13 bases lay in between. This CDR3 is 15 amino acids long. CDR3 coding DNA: TGTGCCACAACAGCTGCGGGCTCTGGGGCCAACGTCCTGACTTTC. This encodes CATTAAGSGANVLTF. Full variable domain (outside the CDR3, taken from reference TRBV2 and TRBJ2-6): EPEVTQTPSHQVTQMGQEVILRCVPISNHLYFYWYRQILGQKVEFLVSFYNNEISEKSEIFDDQFSVERPDGSNFTLKIRSTKLEDSAMYFCATTAAGSGANVLTFGAGSRLTVL.

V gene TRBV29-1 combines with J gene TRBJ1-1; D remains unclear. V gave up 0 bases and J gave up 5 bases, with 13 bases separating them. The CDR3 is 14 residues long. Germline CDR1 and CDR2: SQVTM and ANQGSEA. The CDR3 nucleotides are TGCAGCGTTGAAGATCTCGGGTCGAGGACTGAAGCTTTCTTT. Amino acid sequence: CSVEDLGSRTEAFF.

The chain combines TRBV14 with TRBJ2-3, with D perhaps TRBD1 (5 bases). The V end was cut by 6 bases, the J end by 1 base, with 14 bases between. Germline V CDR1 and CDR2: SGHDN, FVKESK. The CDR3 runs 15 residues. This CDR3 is CASSKQGMGTDTQYF. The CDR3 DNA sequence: TGTGCCAGCAGTAAGCAGGGAATGGGCACAGATACGCAGTATTTT.

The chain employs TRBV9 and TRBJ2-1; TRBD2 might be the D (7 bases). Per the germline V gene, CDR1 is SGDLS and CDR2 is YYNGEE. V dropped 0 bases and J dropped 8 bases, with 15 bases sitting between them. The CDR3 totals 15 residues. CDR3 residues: CASSVAGGPLDEQFF. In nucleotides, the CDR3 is TGTGCCAGCAGCGTAGCCGGGGGGCCCCTTGATGAGCAGTTCTTC.

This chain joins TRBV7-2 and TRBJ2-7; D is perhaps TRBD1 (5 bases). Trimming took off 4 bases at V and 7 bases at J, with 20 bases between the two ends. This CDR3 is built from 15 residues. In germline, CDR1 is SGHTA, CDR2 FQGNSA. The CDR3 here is CASSSPLGLRGEQYF. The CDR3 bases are TGTGCCAGCAGCTCCCCCCTGGGGCTAAGGGGAGAGCAGTACTTC.

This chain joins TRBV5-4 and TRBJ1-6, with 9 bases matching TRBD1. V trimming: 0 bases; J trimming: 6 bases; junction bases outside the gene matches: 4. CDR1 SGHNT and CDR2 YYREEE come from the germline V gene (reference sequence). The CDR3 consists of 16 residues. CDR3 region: CASSLAGTGSNSPLHF. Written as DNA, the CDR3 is TGTGCCAGCAGCTTGGCCGGGACAGGGTCTAATTCACCCCTCCACTTT.

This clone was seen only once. CDR3 DNA: TGCGCCAGCAGCCAGACAGGAACTAATGAAAAACTGTTTTTT. This encodes CASSQTGTNEKLFF. This chain connects TRBV5-1 to TRBJ1-4; perhaps TRBD1 as D (6 bases). V was clipped by 4 bases and J by 1 base, with 8 bases between them. CDR3 length equals 14 residues. CDR1 is SGHRS, CDR2 YFSETQ, per germline.

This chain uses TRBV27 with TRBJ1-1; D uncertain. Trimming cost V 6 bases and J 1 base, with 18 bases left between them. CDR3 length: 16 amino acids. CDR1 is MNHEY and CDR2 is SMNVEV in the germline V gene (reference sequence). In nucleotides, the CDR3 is TGTGCCAGCAGCACCACACGCGGGGTTAGGAACACTGAAGCTTTCTTT. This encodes CASSTTRGVRNTEAFF.